This T cell receptor beta chain was sequenced during a study of CD8 T cells in Susac syndrome. Study-wide context: Active disease was present in six of the sequenced Susac syndrome patients, whereas under 10 of them were in remission. When their blood was taken, patients with Susac syndrome were therapy-naive, taking corticosteroids, or taking intravenous immunoglobulin alone.

In its sample, this clonotype was seen once. A quantity of roughly 0.5 to 1 ug RNA underwent reverse transcription using random hexamers. TCRdb recomputed calls from the immunoSEQ multiplex PCR reads with MiXCR, one row per CDR3 protein. The sample has around 150,000 distinct CDR3 sequences; more than 90% are singletons. This CDR3 region has 12 residues. With 0 bases removed from V and 11 bases from J, the gap between germline ends came to 7 bases. CDR1 and CDR2 (germline): MGHRA, YSYEKL. Bulk CD8+ and CD4+ cells came from magnetic negative isolation; CD8+ TEMRA by FACS. The sequence was obtained from a human donor with Susac syndrome. The rearrangement joins TRBV4-1 to TRBJ1-4; D uncertain. The sequenced material came from CD4+ T cells from PBMCs. The CDR3 reads CASSQDGIKLFF. CDR3 sequence (DNA): TGCGCCAGCAGCCAAGATGGTATCAAACTGTTTTTT.